This T cell receptor (beta chain) was identified in a study of blood T cell repertoires in COVID-19. About the study: Spain, Italy and the United States supplied samples that represented acute and convalescent COVID-19. T cells, B-cell-depleted T cells, or PBMCs supplied cDNA or gDNA.

Per the authors' pipeline: Amplifying reference gene primers gave estimates of nucleated cell counts. Profiled with immunoSEQ multiplex PCR; TCRdb holds only in-frame clones, not every one. V and J calls and clone size are given by that table; D and trimming were obtained from the DNA. The sample records approximately 120,000 clones, roughly 90% being singletons. CDR3 size: 13 residues. V lost 2 bases and J 7 bases, leaving 10 bases between the germline ends. Germline V gives CDR1 SGHRS, CDR2 YFSETQ. This receptor was taken from a man between 50 and 59 years old with COVID-19, enrolled during active disease. The chain uses TRBV5-1 and TRBJ2-1; no definite D call. Material: peripheral blood. CDR3 region: CASSLFNGNEQFF. CDR3 sequence (DNA): TGCGCCAGCAGCTTATTTAACGGTAATGAGCAGTTCTTC.